This TCR beta chain was documented in a study of T cell changes during pregnancy in multiple sclerosis (dated by TCRdb to about 2019). General notes on the study: In women with multiple sclerosis, the researchers looked at how the T cell repertoire shifted as pregnancy progressed.

Based on the germline V gene, the CDR1 and CDR2 sequences are SQVTM and ANQGSEA. Ends trimmed: V by 0 bases, J by 3 bases; bases unmatched to a gene: 7. Reading from cysteine to phenylalanine, the CDR3 counts 15 amino acids. Only the CDR3 part of the read is kept: 45 bases, read in frame from the first base. The library was generated by the immunoSEQ multiplex PCR assay. The table comes from immuneACCESS by way of TCRdb, which keeps in-frame sequences with V and J called. Part of the clones is missing from these tables; in studies checked, under half for an unresolved V gene and the rest for unknown reasons. The table for this sample lists approximately 64,000 clones; around 93% of them were counted only once. The ten largest account for around 2.3% of the sample. Notes on this clone: There is no known antigen for this receptor. No base qualities exist here, and no much larger clone lies one base off it.

This sequence uses TRBV29-1 and TRBJ2-7, and 8 bases in between align with TRBD1. The TCR originated in a female donor with multiple sclerosis, enrolled in a pregnancy study. Sequenced here: peripheral blood, sampled in the first trimester of pregnancy. The base sequence is TGCAGCGTTGAAGATGGACAGGGCGATCTCTACGAGCAGTACTTC. Its protein is CSVEDGQGDLYEQYF.